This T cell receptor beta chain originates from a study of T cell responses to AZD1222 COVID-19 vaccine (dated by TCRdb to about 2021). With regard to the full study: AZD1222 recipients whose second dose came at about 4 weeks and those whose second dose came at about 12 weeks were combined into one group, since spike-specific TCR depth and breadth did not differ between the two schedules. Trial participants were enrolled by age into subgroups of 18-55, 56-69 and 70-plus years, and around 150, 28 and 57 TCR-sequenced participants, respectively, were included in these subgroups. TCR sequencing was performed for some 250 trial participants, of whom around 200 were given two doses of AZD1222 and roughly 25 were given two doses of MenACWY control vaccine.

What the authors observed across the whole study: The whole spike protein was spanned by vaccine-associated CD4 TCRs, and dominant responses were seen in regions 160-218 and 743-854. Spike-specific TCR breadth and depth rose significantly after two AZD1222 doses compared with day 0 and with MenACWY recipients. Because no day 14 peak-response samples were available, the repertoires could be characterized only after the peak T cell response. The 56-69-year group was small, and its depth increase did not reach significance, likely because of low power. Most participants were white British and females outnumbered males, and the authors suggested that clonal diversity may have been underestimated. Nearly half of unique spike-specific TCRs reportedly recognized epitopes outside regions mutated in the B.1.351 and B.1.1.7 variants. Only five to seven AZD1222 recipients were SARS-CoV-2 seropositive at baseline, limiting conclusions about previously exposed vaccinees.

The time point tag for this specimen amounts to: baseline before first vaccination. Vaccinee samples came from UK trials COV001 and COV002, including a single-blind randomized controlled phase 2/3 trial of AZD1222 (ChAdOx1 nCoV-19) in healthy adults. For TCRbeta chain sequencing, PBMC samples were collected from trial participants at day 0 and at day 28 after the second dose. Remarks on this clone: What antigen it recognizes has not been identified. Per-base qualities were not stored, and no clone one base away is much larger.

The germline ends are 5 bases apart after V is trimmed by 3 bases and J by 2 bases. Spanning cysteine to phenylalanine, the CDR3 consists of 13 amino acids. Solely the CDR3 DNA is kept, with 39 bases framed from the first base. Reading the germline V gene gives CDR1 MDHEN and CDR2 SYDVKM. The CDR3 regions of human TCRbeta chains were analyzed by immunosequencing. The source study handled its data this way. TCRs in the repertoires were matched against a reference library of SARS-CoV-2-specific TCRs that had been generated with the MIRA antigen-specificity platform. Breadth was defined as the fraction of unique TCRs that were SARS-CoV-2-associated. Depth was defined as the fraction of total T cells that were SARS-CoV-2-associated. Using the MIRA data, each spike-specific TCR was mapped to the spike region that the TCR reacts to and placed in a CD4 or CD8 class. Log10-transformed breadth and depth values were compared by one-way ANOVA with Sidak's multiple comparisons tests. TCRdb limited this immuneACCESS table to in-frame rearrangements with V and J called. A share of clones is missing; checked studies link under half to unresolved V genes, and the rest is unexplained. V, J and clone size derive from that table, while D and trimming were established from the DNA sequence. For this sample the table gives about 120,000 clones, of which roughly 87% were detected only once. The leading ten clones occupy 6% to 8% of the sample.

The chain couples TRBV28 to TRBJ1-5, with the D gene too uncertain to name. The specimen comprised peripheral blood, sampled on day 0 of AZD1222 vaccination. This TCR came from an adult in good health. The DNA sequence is TGTGCCAGCAGTTTTGCAGGCAATCAGCCCCAGCATTTT. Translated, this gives CASSFAGNQPQHF.